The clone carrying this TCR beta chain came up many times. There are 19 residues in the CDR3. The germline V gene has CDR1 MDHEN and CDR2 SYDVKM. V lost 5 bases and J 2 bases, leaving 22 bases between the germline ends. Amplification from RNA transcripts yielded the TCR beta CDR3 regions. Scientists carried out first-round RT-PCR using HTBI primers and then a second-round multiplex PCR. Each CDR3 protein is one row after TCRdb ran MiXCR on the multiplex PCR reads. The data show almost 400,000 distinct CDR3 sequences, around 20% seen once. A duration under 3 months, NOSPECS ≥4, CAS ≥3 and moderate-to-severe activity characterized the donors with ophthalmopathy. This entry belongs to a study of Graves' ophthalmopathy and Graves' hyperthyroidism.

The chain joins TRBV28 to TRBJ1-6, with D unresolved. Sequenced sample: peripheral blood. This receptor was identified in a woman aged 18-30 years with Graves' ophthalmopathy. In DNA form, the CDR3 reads TGTGCCAGCAGTCTTATAGCCCCCACGGCTGGGACCTATAATTCACCCCTCCACTTT. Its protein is CASSLIAPTAGTYNSPLHF.